The clone carrying this T cell receptor beta chain was seen only a few times. The antigen remains unidentified. This record comes from a study of blood T cells in healthy people across ages. General study points: Naive CD4+ cells and diversity were both higher in long-lived donors than in aged donors.

Alongside a J-beta primer mix, a sample-barcoded 5' primer served in a second PCR lasting roughly 6 to 11 cycles. TCRdb analysed the 5' RACE reads with MiXCR anew, one entry per CDR3 protein. The data show hundreds of thousands of distinct CDR3 sequences, with 58% seen just once and more than 35% held by the top ten. Germline lookup yields CDR1 SGHTA and CDR2 FQGNSA. The CDR3 contains 14 residues. Trimming cost V 5 bases and J 7 bases, with 15 bases left between them. This sequence joins TRBV7-2 and TRBJ2-1; a weak D match, TRBD1 (7 bases). The specimen sequenced was blood. This clonotype was obtained from a man in his sixties in good health. CDR3 sequence (DNA): TGTGCCAGCAGCCCAGGTCCAGGGGGGAATGAGCAGTTCTTC. Residues: CASSPGPGGNEQFF. The full variable domain, completed using reference TRBV7-2 and TRBJ2-1, is GAGVSQSPSNKVTEKGKDVELRCDPISGHTALYWYRQSLGQGLEFLIYFQGNSAPDKSGLPSDRFSAERTGGSVSTLTIQRTQQEDSAVYLCASSPGPGGNEQFFGPGTRLTVL.